The subject of this entry is one T cell receptor (beta chain). This clonotype turned up a few times. It has no known antigen specificity. No base qualities exist here, and no much larger clone lies one base off it. These data belong to a study of read filtering for tumor transcriptome and immune sequencing (dated by TCRdb to 2018 to 2021). A note on the overall study: Of the patients in the cohort, 16 to 20 were male and 14 to 15 were female, and their mean age was around 64 years, with a range of roughly 47 to 80. Using the same bone marrow samples, the study ran both targeted immune repertoire sequencing and bulk whole-transcriptome sequencing and then compared the TCR repertoires from each method. After DNase treatment, whole-transcriptome libraries were prepared with the TruSeq RNA Access Library Prep Kit. One main goal was a read-filtering strategy for immune repertoire data, in particular deciding whether clonotypes backed by only one read should be removed. Per sample, about 4.05 to 10.27 million TCR-region mapped reads were obtained with IR-seq, compared with only roughly 85 to 1,300 with RNA-seq. Under revised international staging, roughly 8 patients fell into R-ISS I, 15 or so into R-ISS II and 7 into R-ISS III. The full study reports these points: The correlation between IR-seq and RNA-seq shared clonotype proportions rose when single-read clonotypes were removed. Compared with RNA-seq, IR-seq captured clonotypes at much greater depth and more reliably, and a smaller IR-seq throughput was enough to identify most of the shared clonotypes. Single-read clonotypes made up about 81.9% of clonotypes but about 3.3% of total reads in IR-seq, and 70% to 75% of clonotypes and 40% to 45% of reads in RNA-seq. The sorted CD138-negative fraction was composed of a mixed bone marrow immune population rather than of purified T cells.

Bone marrow was sampled from every patient at the time of active disease. Ficoll-Hypaque density gradient centrifugation was used to isolate the bone marrow mononuclear cells. CD138-negative cells were obtained by negative selection after labeling with CD138 magnetic microbeads on a MACS separator, removing myeloma plasma cells. Flow cytometry on an Attune NxT with CD138 antibodies was used to check the purity of the isolated cells. TRIzol reagent was used to extract total RNA, which was then quantified with a NanoDrop spectrophotometer. Paired RNA-seq and IR-seq were performed on each patient's CD138-negative bone marrow sample. The Immunoverse kit was used to build TCR libraries from 400 ng RNA, with molecular barcoded adaptors covering alpha/delta and beta/gamma chains. The same RNA used for transcriptome sequencing was used for TCR library preparation. TCR libraries were sequenced on an Illumina HiSeq 4000 with 2 x 150 cycles. The authors' pipeline ran thus. TCR reads were aligned to human V, D, J and C references and assembled into CDR3 clonotypes with MiXCR, including quality filtering and error correction. The tcR package in R was used to analyze clonotype counts and gene usage diversity. For inspection of raw mapping reads, RNA-seq reads were mapped by STAR aligner version 2.5.3a onto GRCh37 of the human genome. To test how sequencing depth affected the clonotypes detected, IR-seq fastq files were randomly downsampled with Seqtk 1.3. TCRdb applied fastp at Q25 and MiXCR to the public reads, then kept only in-frame beta chains. Each record represents a unique CDR3 protein, reported with the most common genes and DNA among its rows. Here the V and J calls rest on TCRdb's processing, not on the authors' analysis. Within this sample are 55,000 to 60,000 distinct CDR3 sequences, with about 12% of them counted one time only. The leading ten clones occupy more than 15% of the sample.

Trimming costs V 5 bases and J 7 bases, and their ends lie 17 bases apart. Including cysteine and phenylalanine, the CDR3 has 14 amino acids. Of the read, only the CDR3 DNA is kept; its 42 bases are in frame from base 1. CDR1 and CDR2, per the germline V gene, are SNHLY and FYNNEI. The chain joins TRBV2 to TRBJ1-1, with no reliable assignment of the D segment. Material: a population of CD138-negative cells sorted from bone marrow. Interpreted using the paper, the cell subset or site label stands for: bone marrow mononuclear cells depleted of CD138+ plasma/myeloma cells by negative magnetic selection. This clonotype was sampled from a donor over 35 with multiple myeloma. The DNA sequence reads TGTGCCAGCAGTCGCACTGGGCCTGGGCGTGAAGCTTTCTTT. Translation gives CASSRTGPGREAFF. The CDR3 plus the reference TRBV2 and TRBJ1-1 genes for the other parts give the full variable domain: EPEVTQTPSHQVTQMGQEVILRCVPISNHLYFYWYRQILGQKVEFLVSFYNNEISEKSEIFDDQFSVERPDGSNFTLKIRSTKLEDSAMYFCASSRTGPGREAFFGQGTRLTVV.